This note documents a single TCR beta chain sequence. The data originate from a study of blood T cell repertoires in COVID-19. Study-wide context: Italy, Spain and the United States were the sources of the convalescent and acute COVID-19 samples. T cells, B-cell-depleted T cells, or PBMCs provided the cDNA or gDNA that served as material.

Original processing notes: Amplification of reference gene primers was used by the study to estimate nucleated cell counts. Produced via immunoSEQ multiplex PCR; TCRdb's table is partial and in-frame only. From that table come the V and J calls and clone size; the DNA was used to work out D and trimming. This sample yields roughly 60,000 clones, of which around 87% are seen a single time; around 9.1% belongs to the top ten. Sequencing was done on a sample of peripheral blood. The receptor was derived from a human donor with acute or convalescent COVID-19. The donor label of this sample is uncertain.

CDR3 DNA: TGTGCCAGCAGCCAGGGACAGGGGGCCGGAGATACGCAGTATTTT. Its protein product is CASSQGQGAGDTQYF. The chain recombines TRBV5-4 with TRBJ2-3, with 12 bases aligning to TRBD1. CDR3 length equals 15 residues. Germline trimming cut 4 bases from V and 5 bases from J; bases unmatched to any gene: 5. CDR1 and CDR2 from the germline V gene are SGHNT and YYREEE (reference sequence).